This T cell receptor (beta chain) was found in a study of neoadjuvant anti-PD-1 for oral cavity cancer. The CDR3 runs 14 residues. The V end was cut by 5 bases, the J end by 0 bases, with 8 bases between. CDR1 is MNHEY, CDR2 SVGAGI, per germline. This sample's time point: after neoadjuvant nivolumab, at surgical resection. This table comes from immunoSEQ multiplex PCR, and its TCRdb copy is limited to in-frame clones, with some not included. The profile shows 13,000 to 15,000 clones, 76% of them singletons. The gene calls are TRBV6-5 and TRBJ1-5; D call uncertain. The receptor was derived from a person aged 40 to 85 with oral cavity squamous cell carcinoma. Specimen: PBMCs, collected after nivolumab (anti-PD-1) treatment. The CDR3 here is CASSPSASNQPQHF. The CDR3 nucleotides are TGTGCCAGCAGTCCATCAGCTAGCAATCAGCCCCAGCATTTT.